This TCR beta chain was documented in a study of blood T cells in healthy people across ages. Study-level findings and limits: CMV status of donors was unknown, possibly confounding expanded clonotype changes.

A note on this clonotype: Its antigen is not identified.

With 3 bases clipped from V and 8 bases from J, the junction kept 8 bases outside the gene matches. CDR1 DFQATT and CDR2 SNEGSKA come from the germline V gene (reference sequence). This CDR3 has 16 amino acids. Primed by a sample-barcoded 5' primer and a J-beta primer mix, a second PCR proceeded for about 6 to 12 cycles. TCRdb ran MiXCR on the 5' RACE reads and lists one entry per CDR3 protein. This sample has about 1.4 million distinct CDR3 sequences, with approximately 59% found just once. They isolated at least 6 million PBMCs from each sample. The chain joins TRBV20-1 to TRBJ2-1; 15 bases agree with TRBD2. This sequence was found in a man aged 18 to 30 in good health. The sample was blood. The CDR3 region has the DNA TGCAGTGCTAGGCAATCTTGGACTAGCGGGAGGGATGAGCAGTTCTTC. Its protein is CSARQSWTSGRDEQFF.